A single T cell receptor (beta chain) is shown here with its context. What it binds is unknown. The data were taken from a study of cytomegalovirus exposure and HLA in healthy donors. On the study more broadly: As an earlier analysis found, around 190 million T cells yielded some 120 million unique TCR beta sequences.

Germline V CDR1 and CDR2: SEHNR, FQNEAQ (reference sequence). The CDR3 spans 15 residues. V lost 3 bases and J 2 bases, leaving 14 bases between the germline ends. Study-wide findings and caveats: Further analysis, carried out later, found HLA-associated TCR beta chains more clonally expanded than equally common other chains. On later analysis, the bulk of CMV-associated TCR beta chains appeared to be HLA-restricted. In an earlier analysis, most TCR beta V segments were productive about 90% or about 30% of the time.

In the PCR, 60 Vbeta and 13 Jbeta primers were used. Here immunoSEQ multiplex PCR was the method, and the copy in TCRdb shows in-frame clones only, minus some. This repertoire shows some 200,000 clones, around 85% found once; its top ten account for around 1.7%. The specimen sequenced was PBMCs. The chain employs TRBV7-9 and TRBJ2-7; a possible D gene is TRBD2 (5 bases). The receptor was isolated from a man aged 50 to 59 in good health and CMV-seronegative. CDR3 protein: CASSLIEAGAYEQYF. Written as DNA, the CDR3 is TGTGCCAGCAGCTTGATCGAGGCGGGCGCCTACGAGCAGTACTTC.